This T cell receptor (beta chain) derives from a study of T cell responses to AZD1222 COVID-19 vaccine. V was clipped by 0 bases and J by 9 bases, with 7 bases between them. The CDR3 consists of 13 residues. Germline V CDR1 and CDR2: SGHRS, YFSETQ. Whole-study results and caveats: Donors were largely white British and mainly female; clonal diversity was possibly underestimated. Spike-specific TCR breadth and depth both grew after two AZD1222 doses. Repertoire collection took place solely once the T cell response had peaked.

Here immunoSEQ multiplex PCR was the method, and the copy in TCRdb shows in-frame clones only, minus some. The table shows 150,000 to 200,000 clones, with approximately 94% occurring only once. As to this clone: Antigen unknown.

The chain joins TRBV5-1 to TRBJ1-6, with D hard to call. This TCR derives from an adult in good health. The sample here was peripheral blood, taken on day 0 of AZD1222 vaccination. CDR3 protein: CASSLDSGSPLHF. CDR3 in DNA: TGCGCCAGCAGCTTGGATTCAGGTTCACCCCTCCACTTT.